Below, one T cell receptor beta chain is given with its context. There are 13 residues in the CDR3. V was trimmed by 5 bases and J by 4 bases, leaving 12 bases between them. The germline gives CDR1 MNHEY, CDR2 SMNVEV (reference sequence). These data originate in a study of blood T cell repertoires in COVID-19. Study summary: The United States, Italy and Spain were the sources of the acute and convalescent COVID-19 samples.

In the authors' methods: Amplified reference gene primers provided the basis for estimating nucleated cell counts. The data were produced by immunoSEQ multiplex PCR, yet TCRdb's version contains in-frame clones alone and is incomplete. V, J and clone size are those of that table, while D and trimming were read from the DNA. The table shows just over 250,000 clones, with around 90% occurring only once. The V call is TRBV27, the J call TRBJ2-7; D is unresolved. This sequence was found in a man in his fifties or sixties who had recovered from COVID-19. Sequenced sample: peripheral blood. CDR3 protein: CASSPQNWYEQYF. CDR3 coding DNA: TGTGCCAGCAGTCCCCAAAACTGGTACGAGCAGTACTTC.